This entry lists 3 T cell receptor beta chains sequenced from one sample in a study of beta chain features in type 1 diabetes. Reverse transcribing all isolated RNA meant expressed TCRB transcripts were sequenced. TCRdb keeps only in-frame clones here, not all; method: immunoSEQ multiplex PCR. Of about 320,000 clones in the sample, approximately 14% were seen once. Sequenced material: central memory CD4+ T cells from blood. The receptor set was obtained from a man aged 25 to 40 in good health.

The sample holds a few counts of this clone. The chain links TRBV7-2 to TRBJ2-1, with no clear D. This CDR3 region has 11 residues. The germline V gene encodes CDR1 SGHTA and CDR2 FQGNSA. V lost 4 bases to trimming and J lost 10 bases, with 8 bases between them. The CDR3 DNA sequence: TGTGCCAGCAGCTCTGGACCGGAGCAGTTCTTC. It codes for CASSSGPEQFF.

This clone turned up a few times. The genes are TRBV7-6 and TRBJ2-3; D tentatively reads TRBD1 or TRBD2 (5 bases each). V was pared by 3 bases and J by 2 bases, with 12 bases between. Germline CDR1 SGHVS, CDR2 FNYEAQ. The CDR3 runs 15 residues. The CDR3, as DNA: TGTGCCAGCAGCTTGGGAACGGGGCTCACAGATACGCAGTATTTT. Residues: CASSLGTGLTDTQYF.

The chain links TRBV5-4 to TRBJ2-1, with TRBD1 identical over 7 bases. V shed 2 bases and J 7 bases; nucleotides not matched to a gene: 6. CDR1 is SGHNT and CDR2 is YYREEE in the germline V gene (reference sequence). The CDR3 length is 14 residues. Written as DNA, the CDR3 is TGTGCCAGCAGCTTACAGGGGAAGAAGAATGAGCAGTTCTTC. It yields the protein CASSLQGKKNEQFF.